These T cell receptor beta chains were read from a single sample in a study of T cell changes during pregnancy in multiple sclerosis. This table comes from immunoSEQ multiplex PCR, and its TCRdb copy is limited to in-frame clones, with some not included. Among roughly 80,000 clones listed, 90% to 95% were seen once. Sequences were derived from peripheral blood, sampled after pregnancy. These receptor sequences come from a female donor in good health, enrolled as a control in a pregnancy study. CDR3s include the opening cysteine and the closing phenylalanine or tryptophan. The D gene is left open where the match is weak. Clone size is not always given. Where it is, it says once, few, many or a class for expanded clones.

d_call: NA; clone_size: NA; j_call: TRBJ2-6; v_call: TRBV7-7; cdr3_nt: TGTGCTAGCAGCCCAGGCCTCCAGGGGTCCTCTGGGGCCAACGTCCTGACTTTC; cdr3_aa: CASSPGLQGSSGANVLTF
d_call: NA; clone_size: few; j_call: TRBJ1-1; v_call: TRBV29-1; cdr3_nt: TGCAGCGTTCGGGTCGGTTTAGTAGCTAACACTGAAGCTTTCTTT; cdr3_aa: CSVRVGLVANTEAFF
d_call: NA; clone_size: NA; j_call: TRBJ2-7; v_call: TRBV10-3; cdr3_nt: TGTGCCATCAGTGATACAGGGGAGCAGTACTTC; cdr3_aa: CAISDTGEQYF
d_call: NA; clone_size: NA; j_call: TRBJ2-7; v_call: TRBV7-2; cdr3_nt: TGTGCCAGCAGCCGCTCCTACGAGCAGTACTTC; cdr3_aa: CASSRSYEQYF
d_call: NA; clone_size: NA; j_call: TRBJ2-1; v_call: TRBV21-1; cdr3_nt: TGTGCCAGCAGCAGATTGGGGGAGGATGACTACAATGAGCAGTTCTTC; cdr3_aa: CASSRLGEDDYNEQFF
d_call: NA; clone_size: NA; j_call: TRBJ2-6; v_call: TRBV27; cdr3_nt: TGTGCCAGCAGTTTCACAGGGCTACAAGGGGCCAACGTCCTGACTTTC; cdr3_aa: CASSFTGLQGANVLTF
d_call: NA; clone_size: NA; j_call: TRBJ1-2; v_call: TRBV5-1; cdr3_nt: TGCGCCAGCAGCTTACCGGGGCGCGGGACTGGCTACACCTTC; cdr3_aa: CASSLPGRGTGYTF
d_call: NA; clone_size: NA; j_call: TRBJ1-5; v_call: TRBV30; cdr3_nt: TGTGCCACCAGGGGTTCCCAGCCCCAGCATTTT; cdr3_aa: CATRGSQPQHF
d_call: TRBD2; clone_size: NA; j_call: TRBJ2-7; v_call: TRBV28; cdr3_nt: TGTGCCAGCAGCCAGGGACTAGCGGACCGCTCCTACGAGCAGTACTTC; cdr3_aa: CASSQGLADRSYEQYF
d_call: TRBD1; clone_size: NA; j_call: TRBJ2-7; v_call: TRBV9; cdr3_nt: TGTGCCAGCAGCGTAGGGTCGGGACAGGAGTCCTACGAGCAGTACTTC; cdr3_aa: CASSVGSGQESYEQYF
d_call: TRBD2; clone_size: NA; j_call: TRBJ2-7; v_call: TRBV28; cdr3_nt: TGTGCCAGCAGTTCCTCTGCCGGGAGGAAAGGCGAGCAGTACTTC; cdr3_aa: CASSSSAGRKGEQYF
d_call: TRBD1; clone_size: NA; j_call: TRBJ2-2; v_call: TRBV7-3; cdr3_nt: TGTGCCAGCAGCGCAGACAGGGTAGCCGGGGAGCTGTTTTTT; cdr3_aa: CASSADRVAGELFF
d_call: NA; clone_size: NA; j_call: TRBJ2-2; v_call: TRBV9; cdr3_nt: TGTGCCAGCAGCGTAGGCCAGGGTTTAGAGGCCGGGGAGCTGTTTTTT; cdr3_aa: CASSVGQGLEAGELFF
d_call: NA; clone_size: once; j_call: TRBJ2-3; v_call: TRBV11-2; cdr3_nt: TGTGCCAGCAGCCCCCGGAGATTCGGAGATACGCAGTATTTT; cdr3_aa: CASSPRRFGDTQYF
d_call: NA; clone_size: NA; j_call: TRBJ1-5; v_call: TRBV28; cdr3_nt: TGTGCCAGCTCATACCAACCAGGGGCAGGCAATCAGCCCCAGCATTTT; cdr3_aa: CASSYQPGAGNQPQHF
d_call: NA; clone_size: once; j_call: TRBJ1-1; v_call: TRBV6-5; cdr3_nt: TGTGCCAGCAGTTACTCGTACGCGACAAGCACTGAAGCTTTCTTT; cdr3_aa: CASSYSYATSTEAFF
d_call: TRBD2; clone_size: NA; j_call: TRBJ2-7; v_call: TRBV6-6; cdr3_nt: TGTGCCAGCAGTCCTAGCGGGAGTAATTACGAGCAGTACTTC; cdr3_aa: CASSPSGSNYEQYF
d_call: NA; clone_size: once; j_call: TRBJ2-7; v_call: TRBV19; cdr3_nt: TGTGCCAGTAGTATAACCAAGGCGGTGGTAGGCTACGAGCAGTACTTC; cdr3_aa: CASSITKAVVGYEQYF
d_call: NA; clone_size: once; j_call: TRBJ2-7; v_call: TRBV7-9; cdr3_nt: TGTGCCAGCAGCTTAGCGCCCGCCATAGCCGAGCAGTACTTC; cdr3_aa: CASSLAPAIAEQYF
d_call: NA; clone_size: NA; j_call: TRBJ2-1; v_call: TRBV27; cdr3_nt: TGTGCCAGCAGTTTAAGTCGGGTATACAATGAGCAGTTCTTC; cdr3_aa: CASSLSRVYNEQFF
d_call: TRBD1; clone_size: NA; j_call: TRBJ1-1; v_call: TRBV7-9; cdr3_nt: TGTGCCAGCAGGGATCGCTATACAGGGGCTACTGAAGCTTTCTTT; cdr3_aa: CASRDRYTGATEAFF
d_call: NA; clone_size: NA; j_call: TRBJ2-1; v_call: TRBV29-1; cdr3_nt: TGCAGCGCTGACCGGGGGAATGAGCAGTTCTTC; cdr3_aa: CSADRGNEQFF
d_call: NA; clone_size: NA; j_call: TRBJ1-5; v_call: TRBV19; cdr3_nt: TGTGCCAGTAGGTTGGCCTTTAGCAATCAGCCCCAGCATTTT; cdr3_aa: CASRLAFSNQPQHF
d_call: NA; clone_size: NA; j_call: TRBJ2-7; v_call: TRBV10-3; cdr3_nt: TGTGCCATCAGTGAAAGCCAGGGTGGCTCCTACGAGCAGTACTTC; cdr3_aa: CAISESQGGSYEQYF
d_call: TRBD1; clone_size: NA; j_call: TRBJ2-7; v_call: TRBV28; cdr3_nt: TGTGCCAGCCAGGGACAGGGTTACGAGCAGTACTTC; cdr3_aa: CASQGQGYEQYF
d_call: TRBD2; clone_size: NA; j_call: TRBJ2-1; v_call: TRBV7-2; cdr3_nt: TGTGCCAGCAGCCCCGGGACTAGCGGGACCAATGAGCAGTTCTTC; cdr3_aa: CASSPGTSGTNEQFF
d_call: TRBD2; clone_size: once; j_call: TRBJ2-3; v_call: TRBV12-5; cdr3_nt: TGTGCTAGTGGTTTGGCGCTAGCGGGCCTATATACGCAGTATTTT; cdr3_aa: CASGLALAGLYTQYF
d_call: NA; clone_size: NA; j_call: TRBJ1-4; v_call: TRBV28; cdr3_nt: TGTGCCAGCAGTTTATTGCAGGGCTCTGCAACTAATGAAAAACTGTTTTTT; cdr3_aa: CASSLLQGSATNEKLFF
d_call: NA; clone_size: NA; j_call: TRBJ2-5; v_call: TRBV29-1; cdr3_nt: TGCAGCGCGGGCGGGCAGAGGGGGGGAGAGACCCAGTACTTC; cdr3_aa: CSAGGQRGGETQYF
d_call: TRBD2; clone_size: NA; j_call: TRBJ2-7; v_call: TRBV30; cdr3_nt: TGTGCCTGGACCGGCGGGACTAGCGGGGCCTACGAGCAGTACTTC; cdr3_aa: CAWTGGTSGAYEQYF
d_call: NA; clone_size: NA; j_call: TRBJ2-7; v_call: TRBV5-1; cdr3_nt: TGCGCCAGCAGCTGGGGGGACCAGTACGAGCAGTACTTC; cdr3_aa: CASSWGDQYEQYF
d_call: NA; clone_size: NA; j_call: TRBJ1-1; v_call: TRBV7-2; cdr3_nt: TGTGCCAGCAGCTCGAACAGAGACACTGAAGCTTTCTTT; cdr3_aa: CASSSNRDTEAFF
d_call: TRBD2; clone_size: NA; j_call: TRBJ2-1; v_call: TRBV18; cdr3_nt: TGTGCCAGCTCACCCCTAGCGGGAGAAACTAAGCAGTTCTTC; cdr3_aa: CASSPLAGETKQFF
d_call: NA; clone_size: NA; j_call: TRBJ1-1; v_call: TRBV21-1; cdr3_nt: TGTGCCAGCGCGAGAGGAACTGAAGCTTTCTTT; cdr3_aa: CASARGTEAFF
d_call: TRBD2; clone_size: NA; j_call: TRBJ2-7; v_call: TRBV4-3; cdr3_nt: TGCGCCAGCAGCCAAGATCCCTGGGACGGGGGCTCGCGGGAGGGGTACGAGCAGTACTTC; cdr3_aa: CASSQDPWDGGSREGYEQYF
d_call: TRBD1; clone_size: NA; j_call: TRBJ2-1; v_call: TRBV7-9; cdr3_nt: TGTGCCAGCAGCCCCCGGGACAGTTACAATGAGCAGTTCTTC; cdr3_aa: CASSPRDSYNEQFF
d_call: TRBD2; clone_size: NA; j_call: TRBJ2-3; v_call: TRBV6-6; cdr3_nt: TGTGCCAGCAAAACTAGCGGGAGATCGGATACGCAGTATTTT; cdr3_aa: CASKTSGRSDTQYF
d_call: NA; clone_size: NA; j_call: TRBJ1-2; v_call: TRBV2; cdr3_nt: TGTGCCAGCAGTGATTCCCGGGTTATCTTC; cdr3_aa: CASSDSRVIF
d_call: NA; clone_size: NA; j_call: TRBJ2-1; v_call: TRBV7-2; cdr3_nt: TGTGCCAGCAGCTTAACAACTAGGCAGCAGTTCTTC; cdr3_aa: CASSLTTRQQFF
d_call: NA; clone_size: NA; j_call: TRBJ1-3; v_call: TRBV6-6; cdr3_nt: TGTGCCAGCATCCTACAGGGATATGGAAACACCATATATTTT; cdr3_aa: CASILQGYGNTIYF
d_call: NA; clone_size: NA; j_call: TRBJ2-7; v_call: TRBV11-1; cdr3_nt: TGTGCCAGCAGCGATTACCAGGGGGGCGAGCAGTACTTC; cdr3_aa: CASSDYQGGEQYF
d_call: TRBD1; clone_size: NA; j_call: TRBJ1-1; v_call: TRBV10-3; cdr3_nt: TGTGCCATCACCGCGACAGGGGAGGGCACTGAAGCTTTCTTT; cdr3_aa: CAITATGEGTEAFF
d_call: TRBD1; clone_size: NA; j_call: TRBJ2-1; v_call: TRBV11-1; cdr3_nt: TGTGCCAACGAACTAGGGGGCTCCGGCTCCTACAATGAGCAGTTCTTC; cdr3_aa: CANELGGSGSYNEQFF
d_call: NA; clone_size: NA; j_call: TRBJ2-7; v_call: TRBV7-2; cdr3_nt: TGTGCCAGCAGCTTAATCCTCCCGGGTGCGGAGCAGTACTTC; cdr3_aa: CASSLILPGAEQYF
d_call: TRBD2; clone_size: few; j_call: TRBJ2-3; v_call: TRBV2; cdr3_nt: TGTGCCAGCTCACTAGCGGGAGTTAGCACAGATACGCAGTATTTT; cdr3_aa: CASSLAGVSTDTQYF
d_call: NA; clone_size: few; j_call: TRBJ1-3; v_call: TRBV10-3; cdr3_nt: TGTGCCACCTCTCAACAGGTCTCTGGAAACACCATATATTTT; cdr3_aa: CATSQQVSGNTIYF
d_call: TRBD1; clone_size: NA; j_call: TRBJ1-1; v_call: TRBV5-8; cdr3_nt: TGTGCCAGCAGCCGGGACAGGGCGTACACTGAAGCTTTCTTT; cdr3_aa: CASSRDRAYTEAFF
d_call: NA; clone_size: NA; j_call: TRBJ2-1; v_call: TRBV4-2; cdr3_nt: TGTGCCAGCAGCCAAATCGGAGCGGACAATGAGCAGTTCTTC; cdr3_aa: CASSQIGADNEQFF
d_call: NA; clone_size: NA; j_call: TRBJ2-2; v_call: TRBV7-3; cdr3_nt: TGTGCCAGCAGCCCGGTAGGGGGTTTGATTGCCGGGGAGCTGTTTTTT; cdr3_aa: CASSPVGGLIAGELFF
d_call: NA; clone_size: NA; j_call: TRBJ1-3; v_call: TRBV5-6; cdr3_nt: TGTGCCAGCAGCTTGGCGCTAGGAAACACCATATATTTT; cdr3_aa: CASSLALGNTIYF
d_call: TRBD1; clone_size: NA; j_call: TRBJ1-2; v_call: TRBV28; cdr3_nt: TGTGCCAGCAGTTTCTACCCGGGACAGCAGGCGGGCTACACCTTC; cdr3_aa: CASSFYPGQQAGYTF
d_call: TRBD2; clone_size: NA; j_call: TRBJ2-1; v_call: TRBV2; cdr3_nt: TGTGCCAGCAAACTAGCGGGGGGTCTCGAGCAGTTCTTC; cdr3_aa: CASKLAGGLEQFF
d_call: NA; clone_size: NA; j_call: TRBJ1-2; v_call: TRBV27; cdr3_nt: TGTGCCAGCAGTTTATTCTCACAGGGCTTCTATGGCTACACCTTC; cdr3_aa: CASSLFSQGFYGYTF
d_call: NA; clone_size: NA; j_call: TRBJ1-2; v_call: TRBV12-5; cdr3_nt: TGTGCTAGTGGCCTACTAAACAAGAATCTATATGGCTACACCTTC; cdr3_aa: CASGLLNKNLYGYTF